One sample yielded the 20 T cell receptor beta chains listed below, sequenced in a study of cytomegalovirus exposure and HLA in healthy donors. Amplification used 60 Vbeta primers and 13 Jbeta primers. TCRdb keeps only in-frame clones here, not all; method: immunoSEQ multiplex PCR. The table has some 120,000 clones, around a tenth seen once. Sequenced sample: PBMCs. These receptors were collected from a man aged 25 to 40 in good health and CMV-seronegative.

In its sample, this clone was seen a few times. V is TRBV27 and J is TRBJ2-1; the match to TRBD1 covers 7 bases. The CDR3 is 16 amino acids. J gave up 0 bases and V 5 bases, and 7 bases lay outside the gene matches. CDR1 MNHEY and CDR2 SMNVEV come from the germline V gene (reference sequence). CDR3 nucleotide sequence: TGTGCCAGCAGTCAAAGGACAGGTAGCTCCTACAATGAGCAGTTCTTC. This translates into CASSQRTGSSYNEQFF.

The CDR3 spells CASSLISGIAYEQYF. The CDR3 DNA is TGTGCCAGCAGTTTAATATCGGGAATTGCCTACGAGCAGTACTTC. The chain links TRBV28 to TRBJ2-7, with a weak D call TRBD2 (5 bases). The V end lost 2 bases, the J end lost 2 bases, and 13 bases lay between the germline ends. This CDR3 contains 15 residues. The germline gives CDR1 MDHEN, CDR2 SYDVKM.

The rearrangement uses TRBV10-2 and TRBJ2-1, with 15 bases aligning to TRBD2. Trimming at V came to 3 bases and at J to 8 bases, leaving 5 bases not matched to a gene. This CDR3 contains 16 residues. The V gene's germline CDR1 is WSHSY and CDR2 SAAADI. Written as DNA, the CDR3 is TGCGCCAGCAGTGAAACGGGACTAGCGGGGGGCGATGAGCAGTTCTTC. It encodes CASSETGLAGGDEQFF.

This rearrangement joins TRBV6-5 to TRBJ2-1; possibly TRBD2 for D (5 bases). CDR1 MNHEY and CDR2 SVGAGI come from the germline V gene. This CDR3 is 15 amino acids long. V lost 6 bases and J 7 bases, leaving 19 bases between the germline ends. The CDR3: CASSLGRGIINEQFF. The CDR3 nucleotides read TGTGCCAGCAGCCTGGGCCGAGGGATCATTAATGAGCAGTTCTTC.

This clone was observed a few times. The chain links TRBV18 to TRBJ2-5; a weak D match, TRBD1 (5 bases). V was cut by 0 bases and J by 4 bases, with 9 bases left in between. Germline V lookup: CDR1 KGHSH, CDR2 LQKENI. This CDR3 contains 14 residues. The CDR3 protein is CASSPPGPAETQYF. The CDR3 nucleotides read TGTGCCAGCTCACCACCGGGGCCGGCAGAGACCCAGTACTTC.

The V gene is TRBV14, the J gene TRBJ2-2; D might be TRBD1 (6 bases). Deletions cut 4 bases from V and 2 bases from J, with 11 bases between. The CDR3 is 15 residues long. Looked up from germline, CDR1 is SGHDN and CDR2 is FVKESK. DNA for the CDR3: TGTGCCAGCAGCCCCGGGACATTCAACACCGGGGAGCTGTTTTTT. This gives the protein CASSPGTFNTGELFF.

There are a few counts of this clone. The chain recombines TRBV2 with TRBJ1-1; D gene ambiguous. Trimming took 3 bases from V and 1 from J, leaving 6 bases between them. Germline loops: CDR1 SNHLY, CDR2 FYNNEI. The CDR3 consists of 13 residues. The CDR3 nucleotides read TGTGCCAGCAGTGAGCCGAGGAACACTGAAGCTTTCTTT. This sequence encodes CASSEPRNTEAFF. Full variable domain (outside the CDR3, taken from reference TRBV2 and TRBJ1-1): EPEVTQTPSHQVTQMGQEVILRCVPISNHLYFYWYRQILGQKVEFLVSFYNNEISEKSEIFDDQFSVERPDGSNFTLKIRSTKLEDSAMYFCASSEPRNTEAFFGQGTRLTVV.

This clone appeared a few times. The DNA of the CDR3 is TGTGCCAGTAGTATGCGGCCAGACTACGAGCAGTACTTC. It yields the protein CASSMRPDYEQYF. The V and J genes are TRBV19 and TRBJ2-7; unclear D gene. Germline V lookup: CDR1 LNHDA, CDR2 SQIVND (reference sequence). The CDR3 totals 13 residues. The ends were cut back, 3 bases at V and 3 bases at J, with 9 bases in the middle. The variable domain in full, with the rest retrieved from reference TRBV19 and TRBJ2-7, is DGGITQSPKYLFRKEGQNVTLSCEQNLNHDAMYWYRQDPGQGLRLIYYSQIVNDFQKGDIAEGYSVSREKKESFPLTVTSAQKNPTAFYLCASSMRPDYEQYFGPGTRLTVT.

The J gene is TRBJ1-1, the V gene TRBV7-9; 8 nucleotides align to TRBD1. V trimming: 4 bases; J trimming: 11 bases; junction bases outside the gene matches: 18. Per the germline V gene, CDR1 is SEHNR and CDR2 is FQNEAQ (reference sequence). The CDR3 sequence is 16 residues long. CDR3 protein: CASSWSKAGGLPGAFF. As DNA, the CDR3 is TGTGCCAGCAGCTGGTCGAAGGCAGGGGGCTTGCCGGGCGCTTTCTTT.

This chain links TRBV27 with TRBJ1-1; D gene uncertain. Trimming removed 6 bases from V and 6 bases from J, with 14 bases in between. Looked up from germline, CDR1 is MNHEY and CDR2 is SMNVEV (reference sequence). The CDR3 loop spans 13 amino acids. CDR3 in amino acids: CASRAGFGSEAFF. DNA of the CDR3: TGTGCCAGCAGAGCCGGCTTCGGGTCTGAAGCTTTCTTT.

The chain joins TRBV20-1 to TRBJ1-2, with 7 bases fitting TRBD1. The V and J ends lost 5 bases and 6 bases, in that order; junction bases with no gene match: 3. There are 11 residues in the CDR3. CDR1 and CDR2 from the germline V gene are DFQATT and SNEGSKA (reference sequence). The CDR3 spells CSAGRGDGYTF. CDR3 coding DNA: TGCAGTGCTGGCAGGGGGGATGGCTACACCTTC.

This chain uses TRBV18 with TRBJ2-7; no reliable D call. Per the germline V gene, CDR1 is KGHSH and CDR2 is LQKENI. V was shortened by 8 bases and J by 0 bases, with 11 bases between the two germline ends. The CDR3 has 13 amino acids. CDR3 sequence: CASASGSSYEQYF. In nucleotides, the CDR3 is TGTGCCAGCGCTTCAGGATCCTCCTACGAGCAGTACTTC.

This rearrangement joins TRBV5-4 to TRBJ1-4; D is perhaps TRBD1 (6 bases). This CDR3 contains 15 residues. Germline CDR1 SGHNT, CDR2 YYREEE (reference sequence). The V and J ends lost 0 bases and 4 bases respectively, with 10 bases between them. The chain's CDR3 is CASSLDRTVNEKLFF. For the CDR3, the DNA is TGTGCCAGCAGCTTGGATAGGACAGTTAATGAAAAACTGTTTTTT.

The gene calls are TRBV30 and TRBJ2-4; 7 bases agree with TRBD1. There are 10 residues in the CDR3. V lost 7 bases to trimming and J lost 10 bases; unmatched junction nucleotides: 4. From germline, CDR1 is GTSNPN and CDR2 SVGIG (reference sequence). The CDR3 sequence: CASGTEIQYF. Here the CDR3 DNA reads TGTGCCTCCGGGACAGAGATTCAGTACTTC.

This chain joins TRBV23-1 and TRBJ2-6; 10 bases agree with TRBD1. TRBV23-1 is classed as an ORF, of uncertain function. This CDR3 contains 23 residues. V dropped 2 bases and J dropped 0; count of bases not matched to a gene: 19. The CDR3 nucleotides are TGCGCCAGCAGTCAAGTCTCCTACCTTCGGGACAGGGGCTCATGCTCTGGGGCCAACGTCCTGACTTTC. It codes for CASSQVSYLRDRGSCSGANVLTF.

The chain carries TRBV19 and TRBJ2-5; unclear D gene. Germline V gene data show CDR1 as LNHDA and CDR2 as SQIVND (reference sequence). The CDR3 sequence is 13 residues long. The V and J ends lost 3 bases and 1 base respectively, with 6 bases between them. This CDR3 is CASSMVAQETQYF. CDR3 in DNA: TGTGCCAGTAGTATGGTGGCCCAAGAGACCCAGTACTTC. Looking up the rest from reference TRBV19 and TRBJ2-5 gives the full variable domain: DGGITQSPKYLFRKEGQNVTLSCEQNLNHDAMYWYRQDPGQGLRLIYYSQIVNDFQKGDIAEGYSVSREKKESFPLTVTSAQKNPTAFYLCASSMVAQETQYFGPGTRLLVL.

This clone occurred a few times. The rearrangement uses TRBV30 and TRBJ2-5; 7 bases fit TRBD1. With V trimmed by 3 bases and J by 2 bases, 6 bases remained unmatched. The CDR3 contains 14 residues. The V gene's germline CDR1 is GTSNPN and CDR2 SVGIG (reference sequence). The CDR3 DNA is TGTGCCTGGAGGAAACAGGGGAATCAAGAGACCCAGTACTTC. Protein: CAWRKQGNQETQYF.

This chain connects TRBV6-5 to TRBJ1-6, with D possibly being TRBD1 (6 bases). Trimming cost V 0 bases and J 3 bases, with 9 bases left between them. Germline V CDR1 and CDR2: MNHEY, SVGAGI. CDR3 length: 16 amino acids. The CDR3 DNA is TGTGCCAGCAGTTACTCGACAGGCAACTATAATTCACCCCTCCACTTT. It yields the protein CASSYSTGNYNSPLHF.

This clone was seen more than once but under ten times. The CDR3 nucleotides read TGTGCCTGGAGTGGACAGCAGAACACTGAAGCTTTCTTT. Protein product: CAWSGQQNTEAFF. The V call is TRBV30, the J call TRBJ1-1; possible D gene TRBD1, 5 bases. This CDR3 contains 13 residues. The V gene's germline CDR1 is GTSNPN and CDR2 SVGIG (reference sequence). V dropped 1 base and J dropped 1 base, with 7 bases sitting between them. Full variable domain (outside the CDR3, taken from reference TRBV30 and TRBJ1-1): SQTIHQWPATLVQPVGSPLSLECTVEGTSNPNLYWYRQAAGRGLQLLFYSVGIGQISSEVPQNLSASRPQDRQFILSSKKLLLSDSGFYLCAWSGQQNTEAFFGQGTRLTVV.

This sequence joins TRBV30 and TRBJ1-1; D is undetermined. The germline gives CDR1 GTSNPN, CDR2 SVGIG (reference sequence). The CDR3 is 13 amino acids. With 1 base removed from V and 6 bases from J, the gap between germline ends came to 12 bases. Here the CDR3 reads CAWSAKQAAEAFF. CDR3 nucleotide sequence: TGTGCCTGGAGTGCGAAACAAGCGGCTGAAGCTTTCTTT.